The 27 T cell receptor beta chains listed next were all sequenced from one sample in a study of T-cell memory formation after mild COVID-19. TCRdb re-derived calls from the 5' RACE reads in MiXCR, one entry per CDR3 protein. The sample has around 110,000 distinct CDR3 sequences, under 15% seen once; the top ten hold 27%. The specimen was PBMCs or a T cell subset sorted from them (not recorded which). These receptors came from an adult woman who had mild COVID-19 (a few samples of this study predate the infection). Cell type and time point are not known.

V and J are TRBV4-3 and TRBJ2-1, with 12 bases lining up with TRBD2. Germline CDR1 reads LGHNA; CDR2 reads YSLEER. V shed 0 bases and J 5 bases; nucleotides not matched to a gene: 11. This CDR3 region has 19 residues. CDR3: CASSQERLAGGPGHNEQFF. DNA of the CDR3: TGCGCCAGCAGCCAAGAAAGGCTAGCGGGAGGGCCAGGGCACAATGAGCAGTTCTTC.

This clonotype was observed a few times. The chain combines TRBV18 with TRBJ2-7, with D tentatively TRBD2 (5 bases). CDR3 length: 13 amino acids. Looked up from germline, CDR1 is KGHSH and CDR2 is LQKENI. The germline V and J ends were trimmed by 3 bases and 5 bases, with 11 bases remaining between them. The CDR3 DNA reads as TGTGCCAGCTCACCCAGAGGACTTGACGAGCAGTACTTC. Protein: CASSPRGLDEQYF.

Notes on this clonotype: This may stem from a read error, because a much larger clone lies one nucleotide away. The V and J genes are TRBV7-8 and TRBJ1-5; perhaps TRBD1 as D (6 bases). Germline V gives CDR1 SGHVS, CDR2 FQNEAQ. Trimming took 4 bases from V and 7 from J, leaving 17 bases between them. The CDR3 has 15 residues. The CDR3 nucleotides are TGTGCCAGCAGCTCGCCCGGGGGCACAGGGCAGCCCCAGCATTTT. This gives the protein CASSSPGGTGQPQHF.

This clonotype occurred a few times. The gene calls are TRBV6-6 and TRBJ1-4; no reliable D call. Per germline, CDR1 MNHNY and CDR2 SVGAGI (reference sequence). V shed 2 bases and J shed 5 bases, with 12 bases lying between them. The length of the CDR3 is 15 residues. The CDR3 region is CASSYDVPSNEKLFF. CDR3 bases: TGTGCCAGCAGTTACGACGTACCGTCGAATGAAAAACTGTTTTTT.

This clonotype was recorded at least ten times. The chain couples TRBV12-3 or TRBV12-4 to TRBJ2-7; 7 bases map to TRBD1. CDR3 length: 13 amino acids. V shed 5 bases, J shed 3 bases, and the junction held 4 bases outside the gene matches. The CDR3 DNA reads TGTGCCAGCAGTCTTGGACAGGACTACGAGCAGTACTTC. Protein sequence: CASSLGQDYEQYF.

This sequence joins TRBV7-9 and TRBJ1-1, with a tentative D call TRBD1 (6 bases). The CDR3 loop spans 12 amino acids. Germline V CDR1 and CDR2: SEHNR, FQNEAQ (reference sequence). V dropped 6 bases and J dropped 9 bases, with 14 bases sitting between them. CDR3 region: CASSQNRVQAFF. In nucleotides, the CDR3 is TGTGCCAGCAGTCAAAACAGGGTTCAAGCTTTCTTT.

This clonotype turned up a few times. The chain employs TRBV20-1 and TRBJ2-7; TRBD1 matches 7 bases. CDR3 length: 12 amino acids. The germline V gene encodes CDR1 DFQATT and CDR2 SNEGSKA (reference sequence). Losses at the gene ends were 1 base for V and 6 bases for J; bases not matched to a gene: 3. The CDR3 sequence is CSARAGTAEQYF. CDR3 DNA: TGCAGTGCTAGAGCCGGGACAGCCGAGCAGTACTTC.

This chain's CDR3 is CASALAGDAGELFF. The CDR3 nucleotides read TGTGCCAGCGCACTAGCGGGGGATGCCGGGGAGCTGTTTTTT. The rearrangement joins TRBV6-4 to TRBJ2-2, with TRBD2 identical over 11 bases. V lost 8 bases, J lost 6 bases, and 5 bases stayed unmatched. This CDR3 region has 14 residues. Germline assignment: CDR1 MRHNA and CDR2 SNTAGT.

The chain joins TRBV12-3 or TRBV12-4 to TRBJ2-5, with 8 bases that match TRBD1. Germline trimming cut 4 bases from V and 5 bases from J; bases unmatched to any gene: 9. CDR3 length: 15 residues. The CDR3 nucleotides are TGTGCCAGCAGTTCAACCAGGACAGGGACTGAGACCCAGTACTTC. Translated, it gives CASSSTRTGTETQYF.

In its sample, this clonotype was seen a few times. As DNA, the CDR3 is TGTGCCAGCAGACCGGGCGAAGCGGAGACCCAGTACTTC. Amino acid sequence: CASRPGEAETQYF. The V gene is TRBV7-2, the J gene TRBJ2-5; D unresolved. The V gene's germline CDR1 is SGHTA and CDR2 FQGNSA. V was pared by 6 bases and J by 5 bases, with 13 bases between. CDR3 length: 13 amino acids.

Many counts were recorded for this clonotype. The chain combines TRBV4-3 with TRBJ2-3, with D perhaps TRBD1 (6 bases). Germline V gene lookup returns CDR1 LGHNA and CDR2 YSLEER. Trimming pared 5 bases from V and 3 bases from J, leaving 9 bases between. This CDR3 has 13 amino acids. The chain's CDR3 is CASSATGTDTQYF. The CDR3, as DNA: TGCGCCAGCAGCGCCACAGGGACAGATACGCAGTATTTT.

This clonotype appeared a few times. The V and J genes are TRBV19 and TRBJ2-7; perhaps D is TRBD1 or TRBD2 (5 bases each). There are 13 residues in the CDR3. Per germline, CDR1 LNHDA and CDR2 SQIVND (reference sequence). V lost 6 bases and J 5 bases, leaving 14 bases between the germline ends. Here the CDR3 reads CASRTGPSHEQYF. The CDR3 DNA reads as TGTGCCAGTAGGACGGGACCGAGCCACGAGCAGTACTTC.

This clonotype was observed a handful of times. This chain links TRBV6-2 or TRBV6-3 with TRBJ2-1, with TRBD1 as a possible D gene (5 bases). V dropped 6 bases and J dropped 5 bases, with 11 bases sitting between them. The CDR3 is 13 amino acids. Germline CDR1 MNHEY, CDR2 SVGEGT. This CDR3 is CASRQGLDNEQFF. CDR3 nucleotides: TGTGCCAGCAGGCAGGGATTAGACAATGAGCAGTTCTTC.

The chain recombines TRBV7-9 with TRBJ2-1; the D gene is possibly TRBD2 (5 bases). Between the trimmed V and J ends, which lost 6 bases and 9 bases, there was a span of 12 bases. The germline V gene encodes CDR1 SEHNR and CDR2 FQNEAQ (reference sequence). This CDR3 has 12 residues. The CDR3 spells CASSQGGLEQFF. The DNA of the CDR3 is TGTGCCAGCAGTCAAGGAGGACTTGAGCAGTTCTTC. The full variable domain, with the rest looked up from reference TRBV7-9 and TRBJ2-1, is DTGVSQNPRHKITKRGQNVTFRCDPISEHNRLYWYRQTLGQGPEFLTYFQNEAQLEKSRLLSDRFSAERPKGSFSTLEIQRTEQGDSAMYLCASSQGGLEQFFGPGTRLTVL.

The genes are TRBV24-1 and TRBJ2-2; D remains unclear. Germline V CDR1 and CDR2: KGHDR, SFDVKD. Trimming shortened V by 3 bases and J by 7 bases, and 11 bases separated the two germline ends. This CDR3 spans 14 amino acids. The DNA of the CDR3 is TGTGCCACCAGTGATATGGAGAGAGACGGGGAGCTGTTTTTT. It specifies CATSDMERDGELFF.

The rearrangement uses TRBV5-6 and TRBJ1-5; 8 bases map to TRBD1. Per germline, CDR1 SGHDT and CDR2 YYEEEE. This CDR3 region has 17 residues. J gave up 1 base and V 0 bases, and 6 bases lay outside the gene matches. The CDR3 protein is CASSLGQGMGSNQPQHF. CDR3 bases: TGTGCCAGCAGCTTGGGACAGGGGATGGGGAGCAATCAGCCCCAGCATTTT.

The gene calls are TRBV7-9 and TRBJ2-3; 8 positions match TRBD2. The V gene's germline CDR1 is SEHNR and CDR2 FQNEAQ (reference sequence). This CDR3 is 15 amino acids long. With V trimmed by 5 bases and J by 2 bases, 6 bases remained unmatched. The chain's CDR3 is CASSPIAGTTDTQYF. CDR3 sequence (DNA): TGTGCCAGCAGCCCTATAGCGGGGACCACAGATACGCAGTATTTT.

The rearrangement uses TRBV4-2 and TRBJ2-1; TRBD2 matches 14 bases. V trimming: 1 base; J trimming: 8 bases; junction bases outside the gene matches: 7. The length of the CDR3 is 17 residues. In germline, CDR1 is LGHNA, CDR2 YNFKEQ. The CDR3, as DNA: TGTGCCAGCAGCCAAGTGACTAGCGGGAGGGCCGGGTATGAGCAGTTCTTC. This sequence encodes CASSQVTSGRAGYEQFF.

This clonotype has just a few counts. CDR3 nucleotides: TGTGCCAGCAGGGACAGGGGGAGTTTGAATGAGCAGTTCTTC. Translated: CASRDRGSLNEQFF. V usage is TRBV2 and J usage is TRBJ2-1; 10 nucleotides agree with TRBD1. Looked up from germline, CDR1 is SNHLY and CDR2 is FYNNEI. The CDR3 covers 14 residues. The V and J ends lost 6 bases and 7 bases, in that order; junction bases with no gene match: 6.

The J gene is TRBJ2-1, the V gene TRBV7-9; D is perhaps TRBD1 or TRBD2 (6 bases each). The CDR3 contains 15 residues. Germline assignment: CDR1 SEHNR and CDR2 FQNEAQ (reference sequence). Trimming removed 1 base at V and 7 bases at J, with 14 bases between. The CDR3 DNA sequence: TGTGCCAGCAGCTTAGACGGGGGCGCGGTAAATGAGCAGTTCTTC. Amino acid sequence: CASSLDGGAVNEQFF.

In this sample, this clonotype turned up a few times. The genes are TRBV7-9 and TRBJ2-2; D is unresolved. Germline CDR1 and CDR2: SEHNR and FQNEAQ (reference sequence). This CDR3 contains 14 residues. Trimming pared 4 bases from V and 5 bases from J, leaving 11 bases between. CDR3 DNA: TGTGCCAGCAGCTCACCCCCAGGTACCGGGGAGCTGTTTTTT. As protein: CASSSPPGTGELFF.

This clonotype was found a few times. The chain links TRBV6-5 to TRBJ1-1; no clear D gene. This CDR3 region has 13 residues. V was pared by 0 bases and J by 4 bases, with 6 bases between. The germline V gene has CDR1 MNHEY and CDR2 SVGAGI. This chain's CDR3 is CASSYSPATEAFF. DNA of the CDR3: TGTGCCAGCAGTTACTCCCCGGCCACTGAAGCTTTCTTT.

This clonotype has ten or more counts. This chain links TRBV5-1 with TRBJ2-7; 7 bases agree with TRBD2. Germline V gene lookup returns CDR1 SGHRS and CDR2 YFSETQ. This CDR3 is 14 amino acids long. J was trimmed by 1 base and V by 2 bases; bases with no gene match: 3. Here the CDR3 reads CASSFVGGSYEQYF. Written as DNA, the CDR3 is TGCGCCAGCAGCTTTGTGGGAGGGTCCTACGAGCAGTACTTC.

This clonotype appeared a few times. The chain joins TRBV20-1 to TRBJ2-5; 12 bases match TRBD1. This CDR3 is built from 18 residues. V trimming: 0 bases; J trimming: 5 bases; junction bases outside the gene matches: 13. From germline, CDR1 is DFQATT and CDR2 SNEGSKA (reference sequence). Here the CDR3 reads CSAREYRDRGRPGETQYF. The DNA of the CDR3 is TGCAGTGCTAGAGAGTACCGGGACAGGGGGCGCCCCGGGGAGACCCAGTACTTC.

V and J are TRBV7-6 and TRBJ2-7; D unresolved. From germline, CDR1 is SGHVS and CDR2 FNYEAQ. The ends were cut back, 5 bases at V and 5 bases at J, with 7 bases in the middle. The CDR3 consists of 11 residues. The CDR3 nucleotides are TGTGCCAGCAGCGATACACACGAGCAGTACTTC. Protein sequence: CASSDTHEQYF.

This clonotype was seen more than once but under ten times. The chain combines TRBV20-1 with TRBJ2-7; 8 bases agree with TRBD2. Germline V gene lookup returns CDR1 DFQATT and CDR2 SNEGSKA (reference sequence). Trimming took 3 bases from V and 2 from J; bases not matched to a gene: 3. The CDR3 runs 13 residues. The CDR3 region is CSARTSETYEQYF. The CDR3 DNA follows: TGCAGTGCTAGGACTAGCGAGACCTACGAGCAGTACTTC.

The rearrangement links TRBV19 to TRBJ2-1; D gene unclear. This CDR3 spans 12 amino acids. The germline V and J ends were trimmed by 4 bases and 7 bases, with 8 bases remaining between them. In germline, CDR1 is LNHDA, CDR2 SQIVND (reference sequence). CDR3 coding DNA: TGTGCCAGTAGTAGGGCAAAAAATGAGCAGTTCTTC. Translated: CASSRAKNEQFF.